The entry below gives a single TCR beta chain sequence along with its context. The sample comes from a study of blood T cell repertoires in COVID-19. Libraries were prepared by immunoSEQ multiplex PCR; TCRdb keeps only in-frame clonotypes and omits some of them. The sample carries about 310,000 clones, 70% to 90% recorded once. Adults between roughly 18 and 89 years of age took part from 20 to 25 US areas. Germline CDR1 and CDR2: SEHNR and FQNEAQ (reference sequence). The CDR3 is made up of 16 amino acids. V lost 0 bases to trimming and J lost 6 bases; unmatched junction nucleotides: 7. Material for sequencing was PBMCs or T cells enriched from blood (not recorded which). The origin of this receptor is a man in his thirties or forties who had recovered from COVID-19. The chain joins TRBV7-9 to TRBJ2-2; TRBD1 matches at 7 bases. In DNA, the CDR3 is TGTGCCAGCAGCTTAGCGCAGGGGGAAATAGCCGGGGAGCTGTTTTTT. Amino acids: CASSLAQGEIAGELFF. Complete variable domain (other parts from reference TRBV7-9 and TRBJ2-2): DTGVSQNPRHKITKRGQNVTFRCDPISEHNRLYWYRQTLGQGPEFLTYFQNEAQLEKSRLLSDRFSAERPKGSFSTLEIQRTEQGDSAMYLCASSLAQGEIAGELFFGEGSRLTVL.